This record concerns one T cell receptor beta chain sequence. Enrolled through a virtual design, the participants were between roughly 18 and 89 years of age and came from fewer than 30 US areas. What the recovered Cohort 3 donors had was two negative PCRs, clearance, or symptom resolution. This record comes from a study of blood T cell repertoires in COVID-19. Looking at the study overall: T cells, B-cell-depleted T cells, or PBMCs supplied cDNA or gDNA.

TCRdb's copy holds only in-frame clones and misses some; the assay was immunoSEQ multiplex PCR. The table includes more than 300,000 clones, 88% detected once. This TCR was sampled from a woman in her late teens or twenties who had recovered from COVID-19. Material: PBMCs or T cells enriched from blood (not recorded which).

CDR3 region: CASRKPGQNYGYTF. In DNA, the CDR3 is TGTGCCAGCAGAAAACCGGGACAGAACTATGGCTACACCTTC. This sequence joins TRBV7-2 and TRBJ1-2; TRBD1 matches at 7 bases. This CDR3 comprises 14 residues. V lost 6 bases and J lost 2; bases outside the gene matches: 6. Germline CDR1 is SGHTA and CDR2 is FQGNSA.